This TCR beta chain was recorded in a study of blood T cell repertoires in COVID-19. Germline loops: CDR1 SGHKS, CDR2 YYEKEE (reference sequence). CDR3 length: 16 residues. Between the trimmed V and J ends, which lost 0 bases and 4 bases, there was a span of 14 bases. TCRdb's table, derived via immunoSEQ multiplex PCR, lists solely in-frame clones and lacks some. Of 140,000 to 150,000 clones listed, around four fifths are singletons. Sequencing was performed on peripheral blood. The chain combines TRBV5-5 with TRBJ1-5, with TRBD1 as a possible D gene (5 bases). The source of this sequence is a woman aged 40 to 55 with active or convalescent COVID-19. CDR3 bases: TGTGCCAGCAGCTTGGGGGGCGGCCGCCGTAATCAGCCCCAGCATTTT. It specifies CASSLGGGRRNQPQHF.